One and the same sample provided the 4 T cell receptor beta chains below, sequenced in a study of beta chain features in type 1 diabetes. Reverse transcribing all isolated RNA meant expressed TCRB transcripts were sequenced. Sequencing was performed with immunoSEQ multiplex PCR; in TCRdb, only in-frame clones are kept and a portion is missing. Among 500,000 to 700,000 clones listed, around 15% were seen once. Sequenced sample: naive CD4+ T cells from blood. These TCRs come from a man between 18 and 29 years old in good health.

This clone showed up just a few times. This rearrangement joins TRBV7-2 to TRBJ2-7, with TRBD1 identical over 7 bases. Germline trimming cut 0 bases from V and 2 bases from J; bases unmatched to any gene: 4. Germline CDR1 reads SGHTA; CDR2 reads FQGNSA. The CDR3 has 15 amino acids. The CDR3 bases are TGTGCCAGCAGCTTAGCGTGGGGACAGACCTACGAGCAGTACTTC. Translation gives CASSLAWGQTYEQYF.

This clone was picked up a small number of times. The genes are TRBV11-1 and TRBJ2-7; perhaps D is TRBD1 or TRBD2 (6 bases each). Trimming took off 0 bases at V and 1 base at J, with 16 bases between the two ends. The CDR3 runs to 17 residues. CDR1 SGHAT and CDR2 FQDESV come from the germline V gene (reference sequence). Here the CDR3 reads CASSLALIGGGSYEQYF. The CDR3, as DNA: TGTGCCAGCAGCTTAGCGCTTATTGGAGGGGGGTCCTACGAGCAGTACTTC.

The CDR3 sequence: CASSQSGRRPNQPQHF. CDR3 coding DNA: TGTGCCAGCAGCCAATCCGGACGGCGGCCGAATCAGCCCCAGCATTTT. The rearrangement joins TRBV27 to TRBJ1-5; no clear D. The CDR3 extends over 16 amino acids. V was shortened by 6 bases and J by 4 bases, with 19 bases between the two germline ends. In germline, CDR1 is MNHEY, CDR2 SMNVEV (reference sequence).

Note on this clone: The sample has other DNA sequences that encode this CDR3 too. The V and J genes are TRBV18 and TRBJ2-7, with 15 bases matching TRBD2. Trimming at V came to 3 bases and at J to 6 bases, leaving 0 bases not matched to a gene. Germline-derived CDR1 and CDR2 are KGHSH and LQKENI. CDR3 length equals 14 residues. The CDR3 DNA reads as TGTGCCAGCTCACCGGGACTAGCGGGAGGCGAGCAGTACTTC. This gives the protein CASSPGLAGGEQYF. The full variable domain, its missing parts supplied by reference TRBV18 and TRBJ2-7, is NAGVMQNPRHLVRRRGQEARLRCSPMKGHSHVYWYRQLPEEGLKFMVYLQKENIIDESGMPKERFSAEFPKEGPSILRIQQVVRGDSAAYFCASSPGLAGGEQYFGPGTRLTVT.